The 16 T cell receptor beta chains below all came from one sample that was sequenced in a study of blood T cell repertoires in COVID-19. Method: immunoSEQ multiplex PCR; TCRdb's copy keeps in-frame clones and lacks some. The profile shows nearly 200,000 clones, around four fifths of them singletons. Sequenced input: peripheral blood. All receptors come from a man in his fifties or sixties with COVID-19, enrolled during active disease.

J is TRBJ2-3 and V is TRBV7-2; D unresolved. The CDR3 extends over 13 amino acids. V lost 5 bases and J lost 6, with 12 bases in between. In germline, CDR1 is SGHTA, CDR2 FQGNSA. CDR3 bases: TGTGCCAGCAGCCCTCGAGGTAGGGATACGCAGTATTTT. Encoded protein: CASSPRGRDTQYF.

This clone was observed once. This chain connects TRBV7-3 to TRBJ2-3, with 7 nucleotides matching TRBD1. V dropped 5 bases and J dropped 6; count of bases not matched to a gene: 11. Germline V gene sequence: CDR1 SGHTA, CDR2 FQGTGA. This CDR3 has 15 residues. This CDR3 is CASSAQGPGRDTQYF. The CDR3 nucleotides are TGTGCCAGCAGCGCACAGGGGCCCGGTAGGGATACGCAGTATTTT.

This chain links TRBV19 with TRBJ2-7, with TRBD1 matching over 10 bases. CDR1 is LNHDA and CDR2 is SQIVND in the germline V gene (reference sequence). Losses at the gene ends were 5 bases for V and 7 bases for J; bases not matched to a gene: 11. The CDR3 sequence is 15 residues long. The CDR3 nucleotides are TGTGCCAGTAGTCCCCAAAGACAGGGGGCAGGGGAGCAGTACTTC. This encodes CASSPQRQGAGEQYF.

A single count supports this clone. V is TRBV6-1 and J is TRBJ1-3, with a weak D call TRBD1 (6 bases). Germline CDR1 is MNHNS and CDR2 is SASEGT. This CDR3 is built from 16 residues. The V end was cut by 2 bases, the J end by 0 bases, with 11 bases between. This CDR3 is CASSEYRVRSGNTIYF. CDR3 in DNA: TGTGCCAGCAGTGAATACAGGGTGCGCTCTGGAAACACCATATATTTT.

This chain connects TRBV7-9 to TRBJ1-2; a possible D gene is TRBD1 (5 bases). Germline CDR1 is SEHNR and CDR2 is FQNEAQ (reference sequence). V lost 0 bases to trimming and J lost 6 bases, with 14 bases between them. This CDR3 is built from 15 residues. The CDR3 reads CASSLAGGSLNGYTF. The CDR3 DNA follows: TGTGCCAGCAGCTTAGCTGGGGGGTCATTAAATGGCTACACCTTC. The variable domain in full, with the rest retrieved from reference TRBV7-9 and TRBJ1-2, is DTGVSQNPRHKITKRGQNVTFRCDPISEHNRLYWYRQTLGQGPEFLTYFQNEAQLEKSRLLSDRFSAERPKGSFSTLEIQRTEQGDSAMYLCASSLAGGSLNGYTFGSGTRLTVV.

This rearrangement joins TRBV6-5 to TRBJ1-2, with D possibly matching TRBD1 (5 bases). CDR3 length: 14 amino acids. Germline assignment: CDR1 MNHEY and CDR2 SVGAGI. Trimming pared 2 bases from V and 8 bases from J, leaving 15 bases between. In nucleotides, the CDR3 is TGTGCCAGCAGTTACGTCCCCAGGGCTGACGGCTACACCTTC. It translates to CASSYVPRADGYTF.

The genes are TRBV27 and TRBJ2-1, with 16 bases matching TRBD2. The CDR3 runs to 18 residues. The V segment lost 6 bases and the J segment 0 bases; nucleotides outside the gene matches: 5. Germline CDR1 reads MNHEY; CDR2 reads SMNVEV (reference sequence). CDR3 region: CASSGTSGRAGSYNEQFF. For the CDR3, the DNA is TGTGCCAGCAGCGGGACTAGCGGGAGGGCAGGCTCCTACAATGAGCAGTTCTTC.

The chain has TRBV7-9 and TRBJ2-7; no reliable D call. The germline CDR1 and CDR2 sequences are SEHNR and FQNEAQ (reference sequence). V lost 4 bases and J lost 2, with 6 bases in between. The CDR3 loop spans 12 amino acids. CDR3 region: CASSSHTYEQYF. In nucleotides, the CDR3 is TGTGCCAGCAGCTCCCACACCTACGAGCAGTACTTC.

The DNA for the CDR3 is TGCGCCAGCAGTGACAACACAGATACGCAGTATTTT. Its translation is CASSDNTDTQYF. The gene calls are TRBV10-1 and TRBJ2-3; the D is unclear. The CDR3 runs to 12 residues. The V end lost 3 bases, the J end lost 2 bases, and 3 bases lay between the germline ends. In germline, CDR1 is WNHNN, CDR2 SYGVQD (reference sequence).

The V and J genes are TRBV5-1 and TRBJ2-5; 10 positions agree with TRBD1. The germline gives CDR1 SGHRS, CDR2 YFSETQ. With 4 bases clipped from V and 2 bases from J, the junction kept 8 bases outside the gene matches. This CDR3 is 16 amino acids long. The CDR3 coding sequence is TGCGCCAGCAGCCAGGGGACAGGGGCTATGCAAGAGACCCAGTACTTC. Translated: CASSQGTGAMQETQYF.

The gene calls are TRBV27 and TRBJ1-2; TRBD1 matches 7 bases. V lost 2 bases and J lost 3; bases outside the gene matches: 18. This CDR3 comprises 19 residues. Germline V gene lookup returns CDR1 MNHEY and CDR2 SMNVEV (reference sequence). CDR3 sequence (DNA): TGTGCCAGCAGTTTACCCGCGTGGGGACAGAGTCCACAGCACTATGGCTACACCTTC. Residues: CASSLPAWGQSPQHYGYTF.

The chain carries TRBV7-2 and TRBJ1-2; no definite D call. V gave up 5 bases and J gave up 7 bases, with 20 bases separating them. The CDR3 is 15 amino acids. Germline CDR1 and CDR2: SGHTA and FQGNSA. The CDR3: CASSVTPGSLPGYTF. The CDR3 bases are TGTGCCAGCAGCGTTACTCCCGGGAGCCTGCCTGGCTACACCTTC.

This clone came up a few times. V usage is TRBV30 and J usage is TRBJ1-3; D remains unclear. V lost 0 bases and J lost 2, with 11 bases in between. CDR3 length equals 15 residues. The germline V gene encodes CDR1 GTSNPN and CDR2 SVGIG (reference sequence). This CDR3 reads CAWSVLGGTGNTIYF. In DNA, the CDR3 is TGTGCCTGGAGTGTTCTGGGAGGGACTGGAAACACCATATATTTT.

This clone was seen a single time. The chain employs TRBV6-2 or TRBV6-3 and TRBJ1-1; D is ambiguous. This CDR3 contains 13 residues. Trimming removed 4 bases at V and 3 bases at J, with 9 bases between. The germline CDR1 and CDR2 sequences are MNHEY and SVGEGT. The CDR3 DNA reads TGTGCCAGCAGTTCAGTGGTTTACACTGAAGCTTTCTTT. This encodes CASSSVVYTEAFF.

The chain links TRBV7-6 to TRBJ2-1; 9 nucleotides line up with TRBD1. The CDR3 runs 15 residues. In germline, CDR1 is SGHVS, CDR2 FNYEAQ. Trimming took 5 bases from V and 2 from J; bases not matched to a gene: 4. This chain's CDR3 is CASSATGGPYNEQFF. For the CDR3, the DNA is TGTGCCAGCAGCGCCACAGGGGGCCCCTACAATGAGCAGTTCTTC.

The V and J genes are TRBV10-3 and TRBJ1-1; a possible D gene is TRBD1 (6 bases). The CDR3 has 14 residues. The V and J ends lost 6 bases and 3 bases respectively, with 14 bases between them. Germline V lookup: CDR1 ENHRY, CDR2 SYGVKD. The CDR3: CAISPGGQDTEAFF. The CDR3 DNA reads TGTGCCATCAGCCCGGGGGGCCAGGACACTGAAGCTTTCTTT.